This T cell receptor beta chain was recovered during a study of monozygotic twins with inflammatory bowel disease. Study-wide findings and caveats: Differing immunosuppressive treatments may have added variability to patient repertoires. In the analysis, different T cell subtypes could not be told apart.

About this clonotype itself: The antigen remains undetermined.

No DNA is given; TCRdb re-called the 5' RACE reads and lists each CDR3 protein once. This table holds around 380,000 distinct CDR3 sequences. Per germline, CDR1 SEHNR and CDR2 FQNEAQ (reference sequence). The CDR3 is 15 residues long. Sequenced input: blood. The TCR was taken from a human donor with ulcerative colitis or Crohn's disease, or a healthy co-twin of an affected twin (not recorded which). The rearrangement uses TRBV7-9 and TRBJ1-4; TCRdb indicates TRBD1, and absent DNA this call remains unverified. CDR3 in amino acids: CASSPGTVSNEKLFF.